Listed here are 30 T cell receptor beta chains from one sample, sequenced in a study of long-term antiretroviral therapy in people with HIV (dated by TCRdb to between 2021 and 2024). The immunoSEQ hsTCRB v3.0 assay was used at survey level resolution to sequence the TRB variable region. TCRdb mirrors the immuneACCESS table, restricted to in-frame sequences. Some clones are absent from its copies; in checked studies, under half trace to an unresolved V gene, and the reason for the others is unknown. The sample yields just under 20,000 clones; over 80% were counted once. Approximately 4.2% of the sample rests with the top ten. This material consisted of unsorted PBMCs, taken 2.1 years after starting antiretroviral therapy. The receptors stem from a man younger than 35 with HIV.

The chain links TRBV25-1 to TRBJ2-3, with D possibly TRBD2 on 5 matching bases. This CDR3 has 13 amino acids. CDR1 is MGHDK, CDR2 SYGVNS, per germline. The ends were cut back, 2 bases at V and 11 bases at J, with 14 bases in the middle. CDR3 coding DNA: TGTGCCAGCAGTGAAGGGGAGCAGAGCGGGCAGTATTTT. Protein sequence: CASSEGEQSGQYF.

This chain links TRBV11-2 with TRBJ1-1; D is uncertain. V lost 2 bases, J lost 8 bases, and 12 bases lay in between. Germline-derived CDR1 and CDR2 are SGHAT and FQNNGV. CDR3 length: 13 amino acids. This CDR3 reads CASSLTGRLEAFF. CDR3 nucleotides: TGTGCCAGCAGCTTAACCGGGCGTCTCGAAGCTTTCTTT.

The chain employs TRBV14 and TRBJ1-3; D is undetermined. The CDR3 is 15 amino acids. The ends were cut back, 4 bases at V and 0 bases at J, with 10 bases in the middle. Germline-derived CDR1 and CDR2 are SGHDN and FVKESK. CDR3 residues: CASSPELDSGNTIYF. The CDR3 nucleotides read TGTGCCAGCAGCCCGGAGTTAGACTCTGGAAACACCATATATTTT.

Comments on this clone: Given the absence of the conserved phenylalanine or tryptophan at the CDR3 end, a read error is likely. The chain is built from TRBV7-2 and TRBJ1-2, with no clear D. CDR3 length equals 12 residues. Trimming cost V 5 bases and J 8 bases, with 12 bases left between them. Germline V gene data show CDR1 as SGHTA and CDR2 as FQGNSA. The CDR3 here is CASSLPGGGYTV. DNA of the CDR3: TGTGCCAGCAGCCTCCCCGGTGGCGGCTACACCGTC.

V is TRBV28 and J is TRBJ1-2, with TRBD1 as a possible D gene (5 bases). Germline CDR1 reads MDHEN; CDR2 reads SYDVKM. Trimming stripped 1 base from V and 4 bases from J, with 16 bases between. The CDR3 runs 16 residues. This chain's CDR3 is CASSLFTGTLSYGYTF. The CDR3 DNA reads as TGTGCCAGCAGTTTATTCACCGGGACGCTAAGCTATGGCTACACCTTC.

The J gene is TRBJ2-3, the V gene TRBV19; 8 bases map to TRBD2. Trimming at V came to 6 bases and at J to 6 bases, leaving 8 bases not matched to a gene. The CDR3 covers 14 residues. The germline V gene encodes CDR1 LNHDA and CDR2 SQIVND (reference sequence). For the CDR3, the DNA is TGTGCCAGTAGGGCAGCGGGAGCGGGTGATACGCAGTATTTT. It translates to CASRAAGAGDTQYF.

The gene calls are TRBV5-6 and TRBJ1-1, with TRBD1 as a possible D gene (6 bases). The CDR3 contains 13 residues. Germline V gives CDR1 SGHDT, CDR2 YYEEEE. Trimming left V 6 bases short and J 2 bases short, with 11 bases between. As DNA, the CDR3 is TGTGCCAGCACAAAACAGGGTAACACTGAAGCTTTCTTT. The encoded protein is CASTKQGNTEAFF.

The chain combines TRBV4-3 with TRBJ2-7; TRBD1 aligns across 9 bases. CDR3 length: 15 residues. From germline, CDR1 is LGHNA and CDR2 YSLEER. The trim removed 4 bases at V and 5 bases at J, leaving 9 bases unmatched. In DNA form, the CDR3 reads TGCGCCAGCAGCCGACTTCGGGACAGGGACGACGAGCAGTACTTC. Translation gives CASSRLRDRDDEQYF.

The V and J genes are TRBV7-6 and TRBJ2-7; 8 bases map to TRBD1. The CDR3 covers 14 residues. The germline CDR1 and CDR2 sequences are SGHVS and FNYEAQ. V gave up 5 bases and J gave up 4 bases; unmatched junction bases: 7. CDR3 sequence (DNA): TGTGCCAGCAGCGACGGACAGGGAACATACGAGCAGTACTTC. Its protein product is CASSDGQGTYEQYF.

This chain joins TRBV11-1 and TRBJ2-7; the D is unclear. V was trimmed by 8 bases and J by 0 bases, leaving 11 bases between them. The CDR3 has 13 residues. Germline lookup yields CDR1 SGHAT and CDR2 FQDESV (reference sequence). CDR3 sequence: CASGDGPSYEQYF. CDR3 DNA sequence: TGTGCCAGCGGAGATGGGCCCTCCTACGAGCAGTACTTC.

The V call is TRBV5-5, the J call TRBJ2-3; D perhaps matches TRBD1 (7 bases). The length of the CDR3 is 15 residues. Germline V CDR1 and CDR2: SGHKS, YYEKEE (reference sequence). Trimming stripped 2 bases from V and 3 bases from J, with 13 bases between. The CDR3 DNA follows: TGTGCCAGCAGCTTCCAGGGGGGCGCAACAGATACGCAGTATTTT. Translating gives CASSFQGGATDTQYF.

The CDR3 DNA follows: TGTGCCAGCAACCGGACAGGGGGAGGAAATTCACCCCTCCACTTT. This gives the protein CASNRTGGGNSPLHF. This rearrangement joins TRBV7-2 to TRBJ1-6, with 10 bases that match TRBD1. J lost 7 bases, V lost 7 bases, and 7 bases had no gene match. CDR3 length: 15 amino acids. Germline CDR1 reads SGHTA; CDR2 reads FQGNSA.

This clone appeared a single time. The chain combines TRBV7-2 with TRBJ2-7; 8 nucleotides agree with TRBD2. The CDR3 spans 15 residues. V lost 5 bases, J lost 3 bases, and 9 bases stayed unmatched. Germline CDR1 reads SGHTA; CDR2 reads FQGNSA. Written as DNA, the CDR3 is TGTGCCAGCAGCGCGTCAGCGGGGGCCGTCTACGAGCAGTACTTC. Encoded protein: CASSASAGAVYEQYF.

The rearrangement links TRBV4-3 to TRBJ1-1; D is uncertain. CDR1 and CDR2 (germline): LGHNA, YSLEER. The CDR3 contains 16 residues. V dropped 4 bases and J dropped 1 base, with 16 bases sitting between them. As DNA, the CDR3 is TGCGCCAGCAGCCGCTACTACCCGGGAGCGAACACTGAAGCTTTCTTT. It translates to CASSRYYPGANTEAFF.

This sequence joins TRBV23-1 and TRBJ2-6; 11 nucleotides line up with TRBD2. TRBV23-1 is an ORF for which the function is uncertain. V was clipped by 0 bases and J by 0 bases; unmatched bases: 16. CDR3 length: 23 residues. CDR3 amino acids: CASSQSLGQPTSGDYSGANVLTF. CDR3 DNA: TGCGCCAGCAGTCAATCGCTCGGACAACCGACTAGCGGGGACTACTCTGGGGCCAACGTCCTGACTTTC.

V is TRBV18 and J is TRBJ2-7, with TRBD2 identical over 8 bases. The CDR3 runs 16 residues. In germline, CDR1 is KGHSH, CDR2 LQKENI. Trimming removed 6 bases from V and 3 bases from J; junction bases left unmatched: 13. The DNA of the CDR3 is TGTGCCAGCTCCCCTCTTCGCGGGGGGTCTCTCTACGAGCAGTACTTC. Protein sequence: CASSPLRGGSLYEQYF.

This chain connects TRBV5-4 to TRBJ2-3; no clear D gene. Looked up from germline, CDR1 is SGHNT and CDR2 is YYREEE (reference sequence). V lost 0 bases, J lost 5 bases, and 13 bases lay in between. The CDR3 is made up of 15 amino acids. This chain's CDR3 is CASSLADQAQDTQYF. Here the CDR3 DNA reads TGTGCCAGCAGCTTGGCGGATCAGGCTCAAGATACGCAGTATTTT.

The chain combines TRBV18 with TRBJ1-2; possible D gene TRBD1, 6 bases. This CDR3 is built from 15 residues. The V gene lost 4 bases and the J gene lost 0 bases, with 12 bases spanning the gap. CDR1 is KGHSH and CDR2 is LQKENI in the germline V gene. CDR3 in amino acids: CASSRKDRPNYGYTF. The CDR3 nucleotides read TGTGCCAGCTCACGGAAAGACAGGCCTAACTATGGCTACACCTTC.

This rearrangement joins TRBV7-2 to TRBJ2-6; no firm D call. The CDR3 has 17 amino acids. Trimming stripped 1 base from V and 2 bases from J, with 12 bases between. The germline V gene encodes CDR1 SGHTA and CDR2 FQGNSA. CDR3 sequence (DNA): TGTGCCAGCAGCTTAGTGATCCAACTCGCTGGGGCCAACGTCCTGACTTTC. This sequence encodes CASSLVIQLAGANVLTF.

This sequence joins TRBV10-3 and TRBJ1-5; no clear D. This CDR3 comprises 13 residues. V lost 0 bases, J lost 6 bases, and 6 bases lay in between. Germline V gives CDR1 ENHRY, CDR2 SYGVKD. CDR3 region: CAISESVGQPQHF. CDR3 nucleotides: TGTGCCATCAGTGAGTCTGTGGGTCAGCCCCAGCATTTT.

V is TRBV12-5 and J is TRBJ1-1; D perhaps matches TRBD1 (6 bases). CDR1 is LGHNT and CDR2 is FRNRAP in the germline V gene. The CDR3 consists of 13 residues. The V end was cut by 4 bases, the J end by 3 bases, with 9 bases between. CDR3 residues: CASGSQGHTEAFF. The CDR3 coding sequence is TGTGCTAGTGGTTCACAGGGACACACTGAAGCTTTCTTT.

The chain links TRBV15 to TRBJ1-5, with TRBD1 as a possible D gene (6 bases). This CDR3 comprises 13 residues. The germline V gene encodes CDR1 LNHNV and CDR2 YYDKDF (reference sequence). Trimming stripped 6 bases from V and 4 bases from J, with 10 bases between. CDR3 protein: CATRKTGNQPQHF. In DNA, the CDR3 is TGTGCCACCAGGAAAACAGGGAATCAGCCCCAGCATTTT.

The chain couples TRBV4-3 to TRBJ2-1; TRBD2 agrees at 10 bases. Germline V gene data show CDR1 as LGHNA and CDR2 as YSLEER. V gave up 1 base and J gave up 0 bases; unmatched junction bases: 6. CDR3 length: 18 amino acids. The DNA for the CDR3 is TGCGCCAGCAGCCAAGTAATAGCTAGCGGGAGCTCCTACAATGAGCAGTTCTTC. Its protein product is CASSQVIASGSSYNEQFF.

The V and J genes are TRBV23-1 and TRBJ1-1; 7 bases are a match to TRBD1. TRBV23-1 qualifies as an ORF whose function is uncertain. Losses at the gene ends were 6 bases for V and 3 bases for J; bases not matched to a gene: 10. This CDR3 region has 15 residues. The CDR3 loop reads CASSRQGGRHTEAFF. In DNA form, the CDR3 reads TGCGCCAGCAGCCGACAGGGAGGGAGGCACACTGAAGCTTTCTTT.

This clone has more than one count but fewer than ten. The chain joins TRBV4-3 to TRBJ2-7; D ambiguous. V was pared by 0 bases and J by 2 bases, with 14 bases between. Germline V gives CDR1 LGHNA, CDR2 YSLEER. CDR3 length equals 16 residues. As DNA, the CDR3 is TGCGCCAGCAGCCAAGAGGCACTTTCTAACGCCTACGAGCAGTACTTC. Protein: CASSQEALSNAYEQYF.

The chain joins TRBV7-2 to TRBJ1-5; 7 nucleotides align to TRBD1. This CDR3 spans 14 amino acids. Trimming removed 1 base from V and 7 bases from J; junction bases left unmatched: 4. Germline V lookup: CDR1 SGHTA, CDR2 FQGNSA. The CDR3 nucleotides read TGTGCCAGCAGCTTAGACAGGGGCCGGCAGCCCCAGCATTTT. Translation: CASSLDRGRQPQHF.

The chain carries TRBV5-1 and TRBJ1-4; D unclear. From germline, CDR1 is SGHRS and CDR2 YFSETQ. The CDR3 is 15 amino acids. V was clipped by 0 bases and J by 6 bases, with 12 bases between them. CDR3 residues: CASSLGGVSDEKLFF. The CDR3 nucleotides are TGCGCCAGCAGCTTGGGCGGGGTTTCCGATGAAAAACTGTTTTTT.

The chain employs TRBV6-5 and TRBJ1-1; 10 positions match TRBD1. Per germline, CDR1 MNHEY and CDR2 SVGAGI. The CDR3 is 15 amino acids. Germline trimming cut 1 base from V and 11 bases from J; bases unmatched to any gene: 10. The CDR3 sequence: CASSYFGTGVLAAFF. For the CDR3, the DNA is TGTGCCAGCAGTTACTTTGGGACAGGGGTCCTGGCGGCTTTCTTT.

The genes are TRBV7-9 and TRBJ2-7; D unresolved. The CDR3 contains 12 residues. Germline V gene lookup returns CDR1 SEHNR and CDR2 FQNEAQ (reference sequence). Between the trimmed V and J ends, which lost 4 bases and 4 bases, there was a span of 8 bases. The CDR3 region is CASSSTKYEQYF. The CDR3 DNA is TGTGCCAGCAGCTCAACGAAATACGAGCAGTACTTC.

V and J are TRBV13 and TRBJ1-4; perhaps TRBD1 as D (5 bases). Germline lookup yields CDR1 PRHDT and CDR2 FYEKMQ (reference sequence). The CDR3 consists of 15 residues. Trimming shortened V by 2 bases and J by 8 bases, and 15 bases separated the two germline ends. The CDR3 sequence: CASSLKAPEGEKLFF. CDR3 DNA: TGTGCCAGCAGCTTAAAGGCGCCCGAGGGGGAAAAACTGTTTTTT.